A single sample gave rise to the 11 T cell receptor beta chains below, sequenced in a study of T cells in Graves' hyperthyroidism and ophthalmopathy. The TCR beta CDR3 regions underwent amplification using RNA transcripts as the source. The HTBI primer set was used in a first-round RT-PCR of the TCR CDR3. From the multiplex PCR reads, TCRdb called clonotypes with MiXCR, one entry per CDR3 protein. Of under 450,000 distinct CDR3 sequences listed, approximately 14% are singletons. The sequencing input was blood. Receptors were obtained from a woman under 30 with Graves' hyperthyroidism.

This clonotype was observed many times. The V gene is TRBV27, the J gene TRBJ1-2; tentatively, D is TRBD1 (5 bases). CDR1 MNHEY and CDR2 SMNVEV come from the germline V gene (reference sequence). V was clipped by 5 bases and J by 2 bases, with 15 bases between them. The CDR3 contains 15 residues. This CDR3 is CASSAHRGGNYGYTF. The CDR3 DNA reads TGTGCCAGCAGTGCGCACCGGGGGGGGAACTATGGCTACACCTTC.

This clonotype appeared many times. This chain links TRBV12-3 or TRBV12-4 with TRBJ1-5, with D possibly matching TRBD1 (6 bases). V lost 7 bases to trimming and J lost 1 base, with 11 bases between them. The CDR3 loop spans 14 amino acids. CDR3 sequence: CASTRGASNQPQHF. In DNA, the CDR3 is TGTGCCAGCACCAGGGGCGCGAGCAATCAGCCCCAGCATTTT.

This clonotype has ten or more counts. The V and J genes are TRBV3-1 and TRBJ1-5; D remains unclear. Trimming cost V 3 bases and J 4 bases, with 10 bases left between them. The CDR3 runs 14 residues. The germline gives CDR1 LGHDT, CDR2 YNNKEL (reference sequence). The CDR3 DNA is TGTGCCAGCAGCCAGGAACAAGAGAATCAGCCCCAGCATTTT. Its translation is CASSQEQENQPQHF.

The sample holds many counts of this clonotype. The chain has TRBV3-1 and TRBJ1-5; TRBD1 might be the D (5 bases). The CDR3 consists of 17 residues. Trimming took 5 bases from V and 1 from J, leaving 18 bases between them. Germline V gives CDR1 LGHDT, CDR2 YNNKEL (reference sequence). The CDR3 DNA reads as TGTGCCAGCAGCAATGGACTTCGGGGGATGAGCAATCAGCCCCAGCATTTT. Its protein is CASSNGLRGMSNQPQHF.

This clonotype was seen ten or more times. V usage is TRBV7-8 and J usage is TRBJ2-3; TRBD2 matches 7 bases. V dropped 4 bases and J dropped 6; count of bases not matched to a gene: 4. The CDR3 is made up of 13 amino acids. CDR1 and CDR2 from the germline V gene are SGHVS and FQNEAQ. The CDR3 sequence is CASSSGLGDTQYF. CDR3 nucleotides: TGTGCCAGCAGCTCAGGACTAGGTGATACGCAGTATTTT.

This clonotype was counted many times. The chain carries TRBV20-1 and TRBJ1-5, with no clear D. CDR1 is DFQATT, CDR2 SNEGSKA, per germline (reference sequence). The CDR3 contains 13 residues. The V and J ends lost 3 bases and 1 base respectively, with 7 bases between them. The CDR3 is CSASSDSNQPQHF. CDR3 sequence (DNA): TGCAGTGCTAGTAGCGACAGCAATCAGCCCCAGCATTTT.

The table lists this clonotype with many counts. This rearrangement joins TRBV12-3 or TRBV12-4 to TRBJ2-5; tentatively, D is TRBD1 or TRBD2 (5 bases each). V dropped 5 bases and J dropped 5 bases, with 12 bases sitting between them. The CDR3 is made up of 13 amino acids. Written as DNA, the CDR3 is TGTGCCAGCAGTCGACAGTCGGGGGAGACCCAGTACTTC. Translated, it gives CASSRQSGETQYF.

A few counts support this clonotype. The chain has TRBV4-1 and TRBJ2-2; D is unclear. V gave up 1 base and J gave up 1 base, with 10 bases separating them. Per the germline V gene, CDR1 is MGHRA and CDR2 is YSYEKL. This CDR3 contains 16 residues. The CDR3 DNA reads TGCGCCAGCAGCCAAGGCCGACACCTGAACACCGGGGAGCTGTTTTTT. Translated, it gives CASSQGRHLNTGELFF.

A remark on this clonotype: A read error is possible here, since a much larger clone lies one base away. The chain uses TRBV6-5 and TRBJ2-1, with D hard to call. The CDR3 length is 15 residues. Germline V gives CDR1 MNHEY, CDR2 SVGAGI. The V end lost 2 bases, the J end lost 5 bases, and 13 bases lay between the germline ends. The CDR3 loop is CASSYPSDSNNEQFF. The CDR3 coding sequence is TGTGCCAGCAGTTACCCCTCGGATTCAAACAATGAGCAGTTCTTC.

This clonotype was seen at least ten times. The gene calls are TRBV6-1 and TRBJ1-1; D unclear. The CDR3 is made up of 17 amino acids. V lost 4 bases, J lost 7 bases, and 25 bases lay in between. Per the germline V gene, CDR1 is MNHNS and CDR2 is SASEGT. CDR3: CASSAWARTLGLDEAFF. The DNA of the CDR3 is TGTGCCAGCAGTGCTTGGGCACGCACCCTAGGTCTGGATGAAGCTTTCTTT.

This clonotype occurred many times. The CDR3 sequence is CASPRGGVSTDTQYF. The CDR3 bases are TGTGCCAGCCCTAGGGGAGGGGTATCCACAGATACGCAGTATTTT. The chain recombines TRBV6-1 with TRBJ2-3; the match to TRBD2 covers 7 bases. V lost 8 bases and J lost 2; bases outside the gene matches: 10. This CDR3 comprises 15 residues. Germline V gene sequence: CDR1 MNHNS, CDR2 SASEGT.